The 24 T cell receptor beta chains below all came from one sample that was sequenced in a study of spatial heterogeneity in lung cancer. As to time point: blood at routine non-recurrence follow-up after resection. TCRdb re-derived calls from the 5' RACE reads in MiXCR, one entry per CDR3 protein. The table has roughly 70,000 distinct CDR3 sequences, 8% to 10% seen once. Sequenced material: PBMCs, taken at follow-up. The receptors originated from a female donor with early-stage non-small cell lung cancer.

J is TRBJ2-1 and V is TRBV14; 10 nucleotides match TRBD1. Per germline, CDR1 SGHDN and CDR2 FVKESK. The CDR3 runs 15 residues. V shed 7 bases, J shed 2 bases, and the junction held 5 bases outside the gene matches. The CDR3 sequence: CASTLGQGPYNEQFF. CDR3 in DNA: TGTGCCAGCACCTTGGGACAGGGGCCCTACAATGAGCAGTTCTTC.

This clonotype was recorded many times. The chain couples TRBV28 to TRBJ2-3, with TRBD2 matching 9 bases. This CDR3 contains 23 residues. Looked up from germline, CDR1 is MDHEN and CDR2 is SYDVKM. The V and J ends lost 7 bases and 4 bases, in that order; junction bases with no gene match: 33. CDR3 DNA: TGTGCCAGCACCACCCTGTGGCAGGTCCCCATGAACAGACTAGCGGAGGCCCCAGATACGCAGTATTTT. Translating it yields CASTTLWQVPMNRLAEAPDTQYF.

The chain links TRBV29-1 to TRBJ2-2; D tentatively reads TRBD1 or TRBD2 (5 bases each). Germline V lookup: CDR1 SQVTM, CDR2 ANQGSEA. The CDR3 is made up of 14 amino acids. Between the trimmed V and J ends, which lost 3 bases and 5 bases, there was a span of 13 bases. CDR3 loop: CSVDRGRATGELFF. In DNA, the CDR3 is TGCAGCGTTGATCGGGGCAGAGCGACCGGGGAGCTGTTTTTT.

V and J are TRBV24-1 and TRBJ2-1; D gene uncertain. Trimming shortened V by 1 base and J by 8 bases, and 8 bases separated the two germline ends. CDR1 KGHDR and CDR2 SFDVKD come from the germline V gene. The CDR3 contains 13 residues. The CDR3 DNA reads TGTGCCACCAGTGATTTTGAGCTTGATGAGCAGTTCTTC. Its protein is CATSDFELDEQFF.

This clonotype was counted ten times or more. The gene calls are TRBV7-9 and TRBJ2-7; no definite D call. V lost 3 bases and J lost 5, with 20 bases in between. This CDR3 has 16 amino acids. From germline, CDR1 is SEHNR and CDR2 FQNEAQ (reference sequence). CDR3 in DNA: TGTGCCAGCAGCTTTCGAAGATTGACTCCAGCAAACGAGCAGTACTTC. Its translation is CASSFRRLTPANEQYF.

This clonotype was seen more than once but under ten times. The chain has TRBV20-1 and TRBJ1-2; 7 nucleotides match TRBD1. From germline, CDR1 is DFQATT and CDR2 SNEGSKA (reference sequence). V lost 1 base, J lost 5 bases, and 7 bases stayed unmatched. The CDR3 length is 14 residues. CDR3 nucleotides: TGCAGTGCTAGAGGGGACAGCGGAACGTATGGCTACACCTTC. Protein: CSARGDSGTYGYTF.

This clonotype was seen only a few times. This chain joins TRBV10-3 and TRBJ2-7; no clear D. Germline assignment: CDR1 ENHRY and CDR2 SYGVKD. V was cut by 5 bases and J by 4 bases, with 12 bases left in between. The CDR3 runs to 13 residues. CDR3 sequence: CAISTPSRYEQYF. The DNA for the CDR3 is TGTGCCATCAGTACCCCGAGCCGATACGAGCAGTACTTC.

The rearrangement joins TRBV3-1 to TRBJ2-2; no firm D call. The CDR3 consists of 13 residues. Looked up from germline, CDR1 is LGHDT and CDR2 is YNNKEL (reference sequence). Trimming shortened V by 2 bases and J by 5 bases, and 6 bases separated the two germline ends. Here the CDR3 DNA reads TGTGCCAGCAGCCAATACCGAACCGGGGAGCTGTTTTTT. Amino acids: CASSQYRTGELFF.

The V and J genes are TRBV20-1 and TRBJ2-5, with D possibly TRBD2 on 5 matching bases. V lost 3 bases, J lost 4 bases, and 6 bases lay in between. This CDR3 comprises 11 residues. Germline CDR1 DFQATT, CDR2 SNEGSKA (reference sequence). The CDR3 sequence is CSARAGETQYF. CDR3 DNA sequence: TGCAGTGCTAGGGCGGGAGAGACCCAGTACTTC.

This clonotype appeared many times. CDR3 sequence reads: CASSSLTGQSNQPQHF. DNA for the CDR3: TGTGCCAGTAGTTCCCTCACAGGGCAGAGCAATCAGCCCCAGCATTTT. This rearrangement joins TRBV19 to TRBJ1-5, with D possibly matching TRBD1 (6 bases). V was trimmed by 5 bases and J by 1 base, leaving 15 bases between them. The CDR3 has 16 residues. Per germline, CDR1 LNHDA and CDR2 SQIVND (reference sequence).

The rearrangement uses TRBV20-1 and TRBJ2-4; D not resolved. This CDR3 has 15 residues. Trimming removed 0 bases at V and 0 bases at J, with 9 bases between. Germline values: CDR1 DFQATT, CDR2 SNEGSKA (reference sequence). The CDR3 DNA reads as TGCAGTGCTAGAGAAGAAGGAAAAGCCAAAAACATTCAGTACTTC. Residues: CSAREEGKAKNIQYF.

The chain couples TRBV20-1 to TRBJ2-7, with a possible D match to TRBD2 (5 bases). V lost 4 bases, J lost 3 bases, and 13 bases lay in between. The CDR3 has 13 amino acids. Looked up from germline, CDR1 is DFQATT and CDR2 is SNEGSKA (reference sequence). CDR3 nucleotides: TGCAGTGCTACACCCGGGGTCAACTACGAGCAGTACTTC. Its protein is CSATPGVNYEQYF.

This clonotype was detected ten times or more. This chain uses TRBV18 with TRBJ1-1; D unclear. Germline CDR1 KGHSH, CDR2 LQKENI. The length of the CDR3 is 11 residues. V shed 5 bases and J shed 8 bases, with 9 bases lying between them. The CDR3 sequence: CASSGTSEAFF. In DNA, the CDR3 is TGTGCCAGCTCAGGCACGTCAGAAGCTTTCTTT.

This clonotype showed up many times. J is TRBJ1-1 and V is TRBV20-1; maybe TRBD1 (5 bases). With 3 bases removed from V and 8 bases from J, the gap between germline ends came to 13 bases. Germline-derived CDR1 and CDR2 are DFQATT and SNEGSKA (reference sequence). This CDR3 has 12 residues. CDR3 coding DNA: TGCAGTGCTAGGCAGGGCTTGAGGGAAGCTTTCTTT. This codes for CSARQGLREAFF.

This clonotype was detected ten times or more. The chain recombines TRBV30 with TRBJ2-5; 7 bases map to TRBD1. The CDR3 length is 15 residues. Germline assignment: CDR1 GTSNPN and CDR2 SVGIG (reference sequence). Trimming took 2 bases from V and 5 from J; bases not matched to a gene: 11. DNA for the CDR3: TGTGCCTGGAGTATGCAGACAGGGACATCCGAGACCCAGTACTTC. It specifies CAWSMQTGTSETQYF.

This clonotype was recorded at least ten times. J is TRBJ2-3 and V is TRBV11-2, with unresolved D. From germline, CDR1 is SGHAT and CDR2 FQNNGV. V dropped 3 bases and J dropped 0 bases, with 7 bases sitting between them. The CDR3 loop spans 14 amino acids. The CDR3 is CASSLALSTDTQYF. The CDR3 DNA follows: TGTGCCAGCAGCTTGGCCCTGAGCACAGATACGCAGTATTTT.

This clonotype was counted at least ten times. The CDR3 DNA is TGTGCCAGCAGGTCGACAGGATACGATTCACCCCTCCACTTT. Translated, it gives CASRSTGYDSPLHF. The chain has TRBV14 and TRBJ1-6, with D tentatively TRBD1 (6 bases). The CDR3 runs 14 residues. Germline-derived CDR1 and CDR2 are SGHDN and FVKESK. Trimming took 6 bases from V and 8 from J, leaving 14 bases between them.

This clonotype came up a few times. The gene calls are TRBV6-1 and TRBJ2-2; TRBD2 might be the D (5 bases). The CDR3 loop spans 12 amino acids. Germline V gene data show CDR1 as MNHNS and CDR2 as SASEGT. V lost 6 bases and J lost 6, with 8 bases in between. The CDR3 DNA reads TGTGCCAGCAGGGAGGAATCCGGGGAGCTGTTTTTT. This sequence encodes CASREESGELFF.

This clonotype showed up just a few times. The rearrangement links TRBV6-2 or TRBV6-3 to TRBJ1-2; D gene uncertain. V was clipped by 0 bases and J by 4 bases, with 15 bases between them. This CDR3 comprises 16 residues. Per germline, CDR1 MNHEY and CDR2 SVGEGT. CDR3 DNA sequence: TGTGCCAGCAGTTACTCGGGCCCAGCCGGGGTCTATGGCTACACCTTC. Translated: CASSYSGPAGVYGYTF.

The J gene is TRBJ1-1, the V gene TRBV4-2; D may be TRBD1 (5 bases). CDR3 length: 16 residues. The V gene lost 0 bases and the J gene lost 7 bases, with 18 bases spanning the gap. CDR1 LGHNA and CDR2 YNFKEQ come from the germline V gene. The CDR3 sequence: CASSQDGAAEGIEAFF. DNA for the CDR3: TGTGCCAGCAGCCAAGACGGGGCGGCAGAAGGGATTGAAGCTTTCTTT.

Concerning this clonotype itself: Just one base apart from a much larger clone, this may be a read error. The chain carries TRBV7-7 and TRBJ2-3; TRBD1 is a possible D gene (5 bases). The CDR3 loop spans 15 amino acids. Germline V gives CDR1 SSHAT, CDR2 FNYEAQ (reference sequence). This CDR3 is CASSLKGRDTDTQYF. The CDR3 DNA reads as TGTGCTAGCAGCCTTAAGGGGCGCGACACAGATACGCAGTATTTT.

This clonotype was counted at least ten times. CDR3 DNA sequence: TGTGCCAGCAGTTTAGTTCGGACTATCTTCTTC. It yields the protein CASSLVRTIFF. The rearrangement links TRBV12-3 or TRBV12-4 to TRBJ2-1; possible D gene TRBD2, 6 bases. V was clipped by 1 base and J by 16 bases, with 11 bases between them. This CDR3 is 11 amino acids long.

This chain uses TRBV5-1 with TRBJ2-2; D unresolved. Trimming removed 4 bases from V and 7 bases from J, with 14 bases in between. CDR1 SGHRS and CDR2 YFSETQ come from the germline V gene. The CDR3 is 14 residues long. The CDR3 coding sequence is TGCGCCAGCAGCCTGTGGGCGACGGGCGGGGAGCTGTTTTTT. Its protein is CASSLWATGGELFF.

This clonotype came up a few times. This chain connects TRBV7-9 to TRBJ2-1; D remains ambiguous. CDR3 length: 15 amino acids. Germline V gene lookup returns CDR1 SEHNR and CDR2 FQNEAQ (reference sequence). The germline V and J ends were trimmed by 3 bases and 1 base, with 10 bases remaining between them. CDR3 in DNA: TGTGCCAGCAGCTTGGACCGTCTTTCCTACAATGAGCAGTTCTTC. It specifies CASSLDRLSYNEQFF. Filled out from reference TRBV7-9 and TRBJ2-1, the complete variable domain reads DTGVSQNPRHKITKRGQNVTFRCDPISEHNRLYWYRQTLGQGPEFLTYFQNEAQLEKSRLLSDRFSAERPKGSFSTLEIQRTEQGDSAMYLCASSLDRLSYNEQFFGPGTRLTVL.